The present T cell receptor (beta chain) was sequenced within a study of T cells in Graves' hyperthyroidism and ophthalmopathy. The source material, RNA transcripts, was used to amplify TCR beta CDR3 regions. TCR CDR3 regions were first amplified by RT-PCR with HTBI primers. TCRdb independently ran MiXCR on the multiplex PCR reads; one entry per CDR3 protein. The sample records 300,000 to 450,000 distinct CDR3 sequences, 13% to 15% being singletons. There are many counts of this clonotype. Germline V gives CDR1 MNHNS, CDR2 SASEGT. The CDR3 is made up of 17 amino acids. The trim removed 4 bases at V and 3 bases at J, leaving 10 bases unmatched. Uncontrolled infection, other autoimmune disease, pregnancy or lactation disqualified patients from enrolment.

V and J are TRBV6-1 and TRBJ1-5, with 9 bases matching TRBD1. The sequence derives from a woman aged 25-40 years with Graves' ophthalmopathy. The sample consisted of blood. CDR3 protein: CASSAKTGTGNNQPQHF. DNA for the CDR3: TGTGCCAGCAGTGCAAAGACCGGGACAGGGAACAATCAGCCCCAGCATTTT.